The next 2 T cell receptor beta chains were all read from a single sample in a study of early T cells in non-severe SARS-CoV-2 infection. TCRdb analysed the 5' RACE reads with MiXCR anew, one entry per CDR3 protein. This repertoire shows 30,000 to 40,000 distinct CDR3 sequences, roughly 4.4% found once; its top ten account for 15% to 20%. The sample taken for sequencing was whole blood. These receptors were obtained from an adult who was a healthcare worker with PCR-confirmed SARS-CoV-2 infection or an uninfected control (not recorded which).

This clonotype occurred many times. This chain links TRBV30 with TRBJ2-7, with D tentatively TRBD2 (5 bases). CDR3 length: 12 amino acids. Germline V gene data show CDR1 as GTSNPN and CDR2 as SVGIG (reference sequence). Trimming cost V 0 bases and J 6 bases, with 9 bases left between them. The CDR3 sequence: CAWSVTRSEQYF. In nucleotides, the CDR3 is TGTGCCTGGAGTGTCACTAGATCCGAGCAGTACTTC.

This clonotype was detected many times. The chain links TRBV11-3 to TRBJ2-1; possibly TRBD2 for D (5 bases). This CDR3 is built from 13 residues. V was cut by 5 bases and J by 4 bases, with 9 bases left in between. Germline lookup yields CDR1 SGHNT and CDR2 YENEEA. CDR3 amino acids: CASSPPGYNEQFF. CDR3 in DNA: TGTGCCAGCAGCCCACCGGGGTACAATGAGCAGTTCTTC. The complete variable domain, with remaining parts taken from reference TRBV11-3 and TRBJ2-1, reads EAGVVQSPRYKIIEKKQPVAFWCNPISGHNTLYWYLQNLGQGPELLIRYENEEAVDDSQLPKDRFSAERLKGVDSTLKIQPAELGDSAVYLCASSPPGYNEQFFGPGTRLTVL.